These 24 T cell receptor beta chains were all obtained from the same sample, sequenced in a study of CD8 T cells in ankylosing spondylitis. TCRdb analysed the 5' RACE reads with MiXCR anew, one entry per CDR3 protein. The sample gives 150,000 to 200,000 distinct CDR3 sequences, 9.8% of which show up once; more than 12% is in the top ten. What was sequenced was blood, either unsorted or a sorted T cell fraction (not recorded which). The source of these receptors is a female donor with ankylosing spondylitis or in good health (not recorded which).

This clonotype has a handful of counts. The chain joins TRBV6-5 to TRBJ2-3; D is undetermined. With 4 bases removed from V and 4 bases from J, the gap between germline ends came to 12 bases. This CDR3 is 14 amino acids long. Germline CDR1 MNHEY, CDR2 SVGAGI. The CDR3 reads CASSSGPHPDTQYF. Here the CDR3 DNA reads TGTGCCAGCAGTTCCGGGCCTCACCCAGATACGCAGTATTTT.

This clonotype was observed at least ten times. This chain uses TRBV12-3 or TRBV12-4 with TRBJ2-3; D may be TRBD1 or TRBD2 (5 bases each). This CDR3 spans 13 amino acids. The germline V and J ends were trimmed by 6 bases and 2 bases, with 9 bases remaining between them. The CDR3 DNA reads as TGTGCCAGCAGCCCCGGGACCACAGATACGCAGTATTTT. Its protein is CASSPGTTDTQYF.

This clonotype turned up a few times. V usage is TRBV13 and J usage is TRBJ2-5, with 12 bases matching TRBD2. The CDR3 extends over 20 amino acids. CDR1 and CDR2 (germline): PRHDT, FYEKMQ (reference sequence). Trimming at V came to 0 bases and at J to 0 bases, leaving 11 bases not matched to a gene. The CDR3 protein is CASSLGRLAGGPTNQETQYF. The CDR3 DNA reads as TGTGCCAGCAGCTTAGGCCGGCTAGCGGGAGGGCCGACCAACCAAGAGACCCAGTACTTC.

A few counts support this clonotype. This chain uses TRBV5-1 with TRBJ2-7; 7 nucleotides match TRBD2. Germline CDR1 reads SGHRS; CDR2 reads YFSETQ. V shed 6 bases and J 2 bases; nucleotides not matched to a gene: 11. CDR3 length: 15 residues. The CDR3: CASTPSAGDPYEQYF. CDR3 sequence (DNA): TGCGCCAGCACCCCGTCCGCGGGAGACCCCTACGAGCAGTACTTC.

Only a few counts were recorded for this clonotype. The chain is built from TRBV9 and TRBJ1-1; tentatively, D is TRBD1 (5 bases). V lost 0 bases and J 7 bases, leaving 10 bases between the germline ends. Germline V gives CDR1 SGDLS, CDR2 YYNGEE. The CDR3 covers 13 residues. The CDR3 sequence: CASSVGSGIEAFF. The CDR3 DNA reads TGTGCCAGCAGCGTAGGTTCAGGGATTGAAGCTTTCTTT. Full variable domain (remainder filled in from reference TRBV9 and TRBJ1-1): DSGVTQTPKHLITATGQRVTLRCSPRSGDLSVYWYQQSLDQGLQFLIQYYNGEERAKGNILERFSAQQFPDLHSELNLSSLELGDSALYFCASSVGSGIEAFFGQGTRLTVV.

This clonotype was seen more than once but under ten times. V is TRBV7-2 and J is TRBJ2-7; D is unresolved. The germline V and J ends were trimmed by 4 bases and 4 bases, with 11 bases remaining between them. CDR3 size: 13 residues. The germline CDR1 and CDR2 sequences are SGHTA and FQGNSA. In nucleotides, the CDR3 is TGTGCCAGCAGCTCGTCCCCGGTGTACGAGCAGTACTTC. The encoded protein is CASSSSPVYEQYF.

Relative to its sample, this clonotype is medium-sized. The chain combines TRBV4-3 with TRBJ1-1; D is uncertain. Between the trimmed V and J ends, which lost 6 bases and 4 bases, there was a span of 18 bases. Germline-derived CDR1 and CDR2 are LGHNA and YSLEER. The CDR3 extends over 15 amino acids. The CDR3 region is CASRIDRMGVTEAFF. In DNA form, the CDR3 reads TGCGCCAGCAGAATTGATCGGATGGGAGTCACTGAAGCTTTCTTT.

This clonotype was counted ten times or more. V usage is TRBV13 and J usage is TRBJ1-5; D is uncertain. The CDR3 is 13 amino acids. Germline CDR1 is PRHDT and CDR2 is FYEKMQ (reference sequence). Trimming cost V 3 bases and J 4 bases, with 7 bases left between them. The CDR3 loop is CASSLGVNQPQHF. In DNA, the CDR3 is TGTGCCAGCAGCTTGGGAGTGAATCAGCCCCAGCATTTT.

This clonotype was counted only a few times. The chain recombines TRBV14 with TRBJ2-5; the D gene could be TRBD1 or TRBD2 (5 bases each). The CDR3 loop spans 16 amino acids. The V gene lost 5 bases and the J gene lost 0 bases, with 16 bases spanning the gap. Germline V gives CDR1 SGHDN, CDR2 FVKESK. The CDR3 loop reads CASSNLGRTYQETQYF. The CDR3 nucleotides are TGTGCCAGCAGCAACCTGGGACGGACGTACCAAGAGACCCAGTACTTC.

This clonotype was picked up many times. The chain carries TRBV12-3 or TRBV12-4 and TRBJ1-2, with 11 bases fitting TRBD1. J gave up 5 bases and V 6 bases, and 5 bases lay outside the gene matches. CDR3 length: 14 amino acids. The CDR3 bases are TGTGCCAGCAGCCGAGGGACAGGGGGGTATGGCTACACCTTC. This gives the protein CASSRGTGGYGYTF.

This sequence joins TRBV7-9 and TRBJ2-1, with 9 bases that match TRBD2. This CDR3 is 15 amino acids long. J lost 7 bases, V lost 5 bases, and 9 bases had no gene match. Germline values: CDR1 SEHNR, CDR2 FQNEAQ (reference sequence). CDR3 bases: TGTGCCAGCAGCCCGGGACTAGCTCCAGCGAATGAGCAGTTCTTC. Protein product: CASSPGLAPANEQFF.

The chain couples TRBV3-1 to TRBJ2-6, with 7 positions matching TRBD2. Germline-derived CDR1 and CDR2 are LGHDT and YNNKEL (reference sequence). This CDR3 contains 18 residues. With 4 bases clipped from V and 0 bases from J, the junction kept 9 bases outside the gene matches. Written as DNA, the CDR3 is TGTGCCAGCAGCCGCGGACTAGTGGGAATCTCTGGGGCCAACGTCCTGACTTTC. Translating gives CASSRGLVGISGANVLTF.

This clonotype was seen a few times. The chain recombines TRBV24-1 with TRBJ1-2; D is unresolved. Trimming left V 0 bases short and J 7 bases short, with 8 bases between. Germline loops: CDR1 KGHDR, CDR2 SFDVKD. The CDR3 contains 13 residues. DNA for the CDR3: TGTGCCACCAGTGATTTGGGATTCGGTGGCTACACCTTC. Translated, it gives CATSDLGFGGYTF.

The CDR3 spells CASSLRQGGRVYGYTF. CDR3 sequence (DNA): TGTGCCAGCAGCTTACGTCAAGGGGGAAGGGTGTATGGCTACACCTTC. The chain employs TRBV5-6 and TRBJ1-2; the D gene is possibly TRBD1 (6 bases). The germline V gene encodes CDR1 SGHDT and CDR2 YYEEEE. The CDR3 consists of 16 residues. V was cut by 2 bases and J by 5 bases, with 19 bases left in between.

This clonotype was detected many times. The V call is TRBV11-1, the J call TRBJ2-1; D ambiguous. CDR3 length: 11 amino acids. Trimming took 8 bases from V and 6 from J, leaving 8 bases between them. Germline V gives CDR1 SGHAT, CDR2 FQDESV (reference sequence). CDR3 loop: CASRGPNEQFF. In nucleotides, the CDR3 is TGTGCCAGCCGAGGACCCAATGAGCAGTTCTTC.

This clonotype was recorded at least ten times. The V and J genes are TRBV27 and TRBJ2-7; the match to TRBD2 covers 11 bases. The germline gives CDR1 MNHEY, CDR2 SMNVEV (reference sequence). V was clipped by 5 bases and J by 7 bases; unmatched bases: 10. This CDR3 spans 15 amino acids. CDR3 region: CASSPSSSGRLEQYF. The CDR3 nucleotides are TGTGCCAGCAGTCCCTCATCTAGCGGGAGGTTGGAGCAGTACTTC.

This clonotype was observed many times. V usage is TRBV5-5 and J usage is TRBJ2-1, with 10 bases identical to TRBD2. The CDR3 contains 12 residues. V shed 0 bases and J 15 bases; nucleotides not matched to a gene: 3. CDR1 is SGHKS and CDR2 is YYEKEE in the germline V gene (reference sequence). The CDR3 is CASSLELAGRFF. In DNA form, the CDR3 reads TGTGCCAGCAGCTTGGAACTAGCGGGGAGGTTCTTC.

V usage is TRBV12-3 or TRBV12-4 and J usage is TRBJ2-7; D is ambiguous. V lost 3 bases and J 4 bases, leaving 10 bases between the germline ends. This CDR3 has 13 residues. CDR3 region: CASSFSITYEQYF. In DNA form, the CDR3 reads TGTGCCAGCAGTTTCTCTATTACTTACGAGCAGTACTTC.

This clonotype was seen many times. The V call is TRBV10-2, the J call TRBJ2-2; a possible D gene is TRBD2 (6 bases). In germline, CDR1 is WSHSY, CDR2 SAAADI. V lost 4 bases and J lost 6, with 15 bases in between. This CDR3 comprises 15 residues. The CDR3 region is CASSVSGRYSGELFF. DNA of the CDR3: TGCGCCAGCAGTGTATCAGGGAGGTATTCCGGGGAGCTGTTTTTT.

The CDR3 nucleotides are TGTGCCAGTAGTTTGGGGACAGACCTCACTGAAGCTTTCTTT. This sequence encodes CASSLGTDLTEAFF. The chain recombines TRBV19 with TRBJ1-1; TRBD1 matches 7 bases. The germline V gene encodes CDR1 LNHDA and CDR2 SQIVND (reference sequence). The CDR3 is 14 residues long. V dropped 5 bases and J dropped 4; count of bases not matched to a gene: 7.

On this clonotype itself: A much more abundant neighbour one base away suggests this may be a read error. CDR3 nucleotides: TGTGCCTGCAGCTTACGTAGCTCCTACAATGAGCAGTTCTTC. Protein product: CACSLRSSYNEQFF. This chain uses TRBV7-9 with TRBJ2-1; no firm D call. This CDR3 region has 14 residues. Germline CDR1 SEHNR, CDR2 FQNEAQ (reference sequence).

About this clonotype itself: A read error is possible here, since a much larger clone lies one base away. The V call is TRBV7-8, the J call TRBJ1-6; 7 bases fit TRBD1. Germline CDR1 is SGHVS and CDR2 is FQNEAQ. This CDR3 is 14 amino acids long. The J segment lost 5 bases and the V segment lost 2 bases, leaving 0 bases of the junction unmatched. CDR3 DNA sequence: TGTGCCAGCAGCTTAACAGGGGATAATTCACCCCTCCACTTT. Translating gives CASSLTGDNSPLHF. The whole variable domain, remainder taken from reference TRBV7-8 and TRBJ1-6, is GAGVSQSPRYKVAKRGQDVALRCDPISGHVSLFWYQQALGQGPEFLTYFQNEAQLDKSGLPSDRFFAERPEGSVSTLKIQRTQQEDSAVYLCASSLTGDNSPLHFGNGTRLTVT.

The chain carries TRBV28 and TRBJ2-7; D not resolved. V dropped 7 bases and J dropped 0 bases, with 7 bases sitting between them. Germline lookup yields CDR1 MDHEN and CDR2 SYDVKM. CDR3 length: 12 amino acids. CDR3 amino acids: CASTWGSYEQYF. DNA of the CDR3: TGTGCCAGCACGTGGGGCTCCTACGAGCAGTACTTC.

This clonotype has just a few counts. This chain links TRBV20-1 with TRBJ2-1; D unclear. The germline V gene encodes CDR1 DFQATT and CDR2 SNEGSKA (reference sequence). The ends were cut back, 6 bases at V and 7 bases at J, with 7 bases in the middle. This CDR3 comprises 10 residues. CDR3 in DNA: TGCAGTGCGCCAATAAATGAGCAGTTCTTC. Protein product: CSAPINEQFF.